The present TCR beta chain was sequenced within a study of monozygotic twins with inflammatory bowel disease. General study findings and limits: Twins with IBD had fewer clonotypes in common with others than healthy twins, particularly during disease activity. Since immunosuppressive treatments differed, patient repertoires may have gained added variability. IBD patients had lower TCRbeta diversity (inverse Simpson) than healthy co-twins.

This CDR3 comprises 14 residues. After re-calling the 5' RACE reads, TCRdb lists one entry per CDR3 protein, DNA absent. This repertoire includes about 160,000 distinct CDR3 sequences. A word on this clonotype: Its matching antigen is unknown.

Blood (2.5 ml) was collected from every donor individually. The receptor was isolated from a human donor with ulcerative colitis or Crohn's disease, or a healthy co-twin of an affected twin (not recorded which). Sequenced sample: blood. The chain has TRBV12-3 or TRBV12-4 and TRBJ1-5; absent DNA, TCRdb's TRBD1 call cannot be checked. This CDR3 is CASSQDRGGQPQHF.